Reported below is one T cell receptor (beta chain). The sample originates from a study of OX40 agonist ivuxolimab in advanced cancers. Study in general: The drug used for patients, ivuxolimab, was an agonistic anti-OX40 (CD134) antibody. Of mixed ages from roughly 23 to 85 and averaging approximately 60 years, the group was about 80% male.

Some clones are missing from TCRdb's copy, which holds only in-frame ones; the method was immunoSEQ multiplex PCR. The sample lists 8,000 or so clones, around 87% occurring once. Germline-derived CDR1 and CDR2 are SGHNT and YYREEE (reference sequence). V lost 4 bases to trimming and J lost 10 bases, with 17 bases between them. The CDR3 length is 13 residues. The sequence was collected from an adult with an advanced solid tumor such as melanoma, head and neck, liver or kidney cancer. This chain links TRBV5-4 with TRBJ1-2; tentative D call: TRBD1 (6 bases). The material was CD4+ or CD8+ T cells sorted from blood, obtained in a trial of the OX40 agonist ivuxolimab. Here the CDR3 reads CASSADRKKDYTF. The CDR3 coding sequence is TGTGCCAGCAGCGCCGACAGGAAGAAAGACTACACCTTC.